The clone carrying this T cell receptor (beta chain) has just a few counts. Its antigen remains unknown. These data are taken from a study of early T cells in non-severe SARS-CoV-2 infection. Findings and limits, study-wide: Missing private and CD4 specificities, VDJdb matching favored anti-spike CD8 responses.

Unique molecular identifier tags were affixed to discrete cDNA molecules. One entry per CDR3 protein, called by TCRdb with MiXCR from the 5' RACE reads. The sample records over 90,000 distinct CDR3 sequences, approximately 12% being singletons. Germline CDR1 is SNHLY and CDR2 is FYNNEI. The CDR3 is 17 amino acids. Trimming took off 3 bases at V and 0 bases at J, with 14 bases between the two ends. This clonotype originated in an adult who was a healthcare worker with PCR-confirmed SARS-CoV-2 infection or an uninfected control (not recorded which). The sample here was whole blood, taken at baseline. The V call is TRBV2, the J call TRBJ1-4, with D tentatively TRBD1 (5 bases). The CDR3 nucleotides are TGTGCCAGCAGTGAGGGCAGCGGGGCAGCAACTAATGAAAAACTGTTTTTT. The encoded protein is CASSEGSGAATNEKLFF. Based on the CDR3 plus reference TRBV2 and TRBJ1-4, the full variable domain is EPEVTQTPSHQVTQMGQEVILRCVPISNHLYFYWYRQILGQKVEFLVSFYNNEISEKSEIFDDQFSVERPDGSNFTLKIRSTKLEDSAMYFCASSEGSGAATNEKLFFGSGTQLSVL.